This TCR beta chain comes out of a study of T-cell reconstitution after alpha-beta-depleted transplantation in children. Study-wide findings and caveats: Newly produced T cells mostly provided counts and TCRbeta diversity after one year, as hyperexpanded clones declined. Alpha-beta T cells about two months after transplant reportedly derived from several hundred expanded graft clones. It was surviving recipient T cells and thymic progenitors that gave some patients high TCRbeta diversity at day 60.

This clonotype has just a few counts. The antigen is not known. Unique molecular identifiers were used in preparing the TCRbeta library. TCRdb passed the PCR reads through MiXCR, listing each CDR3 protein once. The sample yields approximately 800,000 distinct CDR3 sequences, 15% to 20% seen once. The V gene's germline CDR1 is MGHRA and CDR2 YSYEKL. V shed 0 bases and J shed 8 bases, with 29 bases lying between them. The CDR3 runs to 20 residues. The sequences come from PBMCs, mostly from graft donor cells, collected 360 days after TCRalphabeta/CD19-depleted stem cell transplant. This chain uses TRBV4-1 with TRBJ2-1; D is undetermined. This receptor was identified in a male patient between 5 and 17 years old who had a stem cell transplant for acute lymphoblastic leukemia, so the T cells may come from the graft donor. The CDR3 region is CASSQDVLILPEGNRDEQFF. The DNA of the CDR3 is TGCGCCAGCAGCCAAGATGTACTAATCCTGCCCGAAGGTAATAGGGATGAGCAGTTCTTC.